This T cell receptor beta chain appears in the sequencing data of a study of blood T cell repertoires in COVID-19. The CDR3 runs to 23 residues. Germline V gene data show CDR1 as SGHRS and CDR2 as YFSETQ. Trimming cost V 3 bases and J 5 bases; bases outside gene matches: 25. This clone was seen only once. TCRdb keeps only in-frame clones here, not all; method: immunoSEQ multiplex PCR. The table lists 200,000 to 250,000 clones, 87% of them singletons, with about an eighth in the top ten. The chain recombines TRBV5-1 with TRBJ2-5; 16 bases match TRBD2. This receptor was identified in a woman aged 18-29 years who had recovered from COVID-19. Sequencing used peripheral blood. The CDR3 protein is CASSSPVSPRSGLAGGPGETQYF. As DNA, the CDR3 is TGCGCCAGCAGCTCGCCGGTTTCACCTCGGTCGGGACTAGCGGGAGGGCCGGGGGAGACCCAGTACTTC.